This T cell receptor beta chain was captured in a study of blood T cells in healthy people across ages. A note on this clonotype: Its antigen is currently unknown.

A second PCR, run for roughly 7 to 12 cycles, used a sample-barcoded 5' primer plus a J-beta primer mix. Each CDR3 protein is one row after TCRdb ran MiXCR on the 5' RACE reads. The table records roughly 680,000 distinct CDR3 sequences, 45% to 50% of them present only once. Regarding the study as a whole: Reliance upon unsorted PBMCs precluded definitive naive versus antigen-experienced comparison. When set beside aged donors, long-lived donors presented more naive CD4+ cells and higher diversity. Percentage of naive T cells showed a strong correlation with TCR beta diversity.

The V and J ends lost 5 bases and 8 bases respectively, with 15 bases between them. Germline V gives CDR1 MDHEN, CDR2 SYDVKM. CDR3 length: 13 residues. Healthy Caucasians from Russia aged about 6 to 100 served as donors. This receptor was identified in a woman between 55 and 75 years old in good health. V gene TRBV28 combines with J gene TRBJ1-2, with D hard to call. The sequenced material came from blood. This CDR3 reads CASSPDNTRGYTF. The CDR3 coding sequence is TGTGCCAGCAGTCCCGACAATACACGGGGCTACACCTTC.